This T cell receptor beta chain was identified in a study of CD8 T cells in ankylosing spondylitis. General study results and limits: The authors found the disease-linked clones to be CD8+ and relatively rare in peripheral blood. A TCR beta motif of roughly 8 highly homologous variants seemed to mark ankylosing spondylitis blood. Disease-linked clones reportedly concentrated significantly in matched ankylosing spondylitis synovial fluid. Earlier studies detected some motif variants in reactive arthritis synovial fluid and blood.

The CDR3 spans 14 residues. V lost 4 bases and J lost 4; bases outside the gene matches: 7. Germline V CDR1 and CDR2: SQVTM, ANQGSEA. This clonotype was seen a few times. Its specificity is unknown. TCRdb fed the 5' RACE reads into MiXCR, producing one record per CDR3 protein. The table lists fewer than 400,000 distinct CDR3 sequences, approximately 20% of them singletons. The V and J genes are TRBV29-1 and TRBJ2-5; 9 positions agree with TRBD1. Sample: blood, either unsorted or a sorted T cell fraction (not recorded which). The sequence was obtained from a male donor with ankylosing spondylitis. CDR3 DNA sequence: TGCAGCGTTGTAAGGGGGACAGGGATAGAGACCCAGTACTTC. It translates to CSVVRGTGIETQYF.